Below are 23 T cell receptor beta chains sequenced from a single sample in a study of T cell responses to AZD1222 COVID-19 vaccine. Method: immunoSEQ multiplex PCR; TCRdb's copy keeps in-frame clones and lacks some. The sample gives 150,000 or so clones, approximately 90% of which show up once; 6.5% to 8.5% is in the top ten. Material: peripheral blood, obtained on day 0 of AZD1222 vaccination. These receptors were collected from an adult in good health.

The CDR3 DNA follows: TGTGCCAGCAGCCTAGCGGCGCCCTACACAGATACGCAGTATTTT. This translates into CASSLAAPYTDTQYF. The rearrangement joins TRBV28 to TRBJ2-3; the match to TRBD2 covers 7 bases. The CDR3 runs 15 residues. The J segment lost 2 bases and the V segment lost 6 bases, leaving 8 bases of the junction unmatched. Germline values: CDR1 MDHEN, CDR2 SYDVKM.

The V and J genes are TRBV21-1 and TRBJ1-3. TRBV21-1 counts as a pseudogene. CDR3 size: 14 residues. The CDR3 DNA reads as TGTGCCAGCGACCCTGTGCAAGCTGGAAACACCATATATTTT. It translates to CASDPVQAGNTIYF.

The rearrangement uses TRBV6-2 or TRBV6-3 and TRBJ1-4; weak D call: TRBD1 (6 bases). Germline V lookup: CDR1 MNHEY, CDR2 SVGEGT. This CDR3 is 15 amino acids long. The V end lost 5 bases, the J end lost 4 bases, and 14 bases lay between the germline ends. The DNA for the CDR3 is TGTGCCAGCAGTCCAAGGACAGAATTTAATGAAAAACTGTTTTTT. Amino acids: CASSPRTEFNEKLFF.

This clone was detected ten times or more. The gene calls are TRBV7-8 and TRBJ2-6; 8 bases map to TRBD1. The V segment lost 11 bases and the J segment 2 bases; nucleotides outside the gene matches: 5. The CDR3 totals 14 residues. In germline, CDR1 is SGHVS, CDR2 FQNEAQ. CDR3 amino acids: CAAQGAAGANVLTF. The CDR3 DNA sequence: TGTGCCGCGCAGGGGGCGGCTGGGGCCAACGTCCTGACTTTC.

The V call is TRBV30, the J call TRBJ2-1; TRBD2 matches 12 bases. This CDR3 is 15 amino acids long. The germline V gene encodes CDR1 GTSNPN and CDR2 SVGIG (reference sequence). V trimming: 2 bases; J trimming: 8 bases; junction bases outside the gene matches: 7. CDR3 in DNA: TGTGCCTGGAGTACGACTAGCGGGGGCAGTTATGAGCAGTTCTTC. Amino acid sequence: CAWSTTSGGSYEQFF. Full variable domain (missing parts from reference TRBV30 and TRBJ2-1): SQTIHQWPATLVQPVGSPLSLECTVEGTSNPNLYWYRQAAGRGLQLLFYSVGIGQISSEVPQNLSASRPQDRQFILSSKKLLLSDSGFYLCAWSTTSGGSYEQFFGPGTRLTVL.

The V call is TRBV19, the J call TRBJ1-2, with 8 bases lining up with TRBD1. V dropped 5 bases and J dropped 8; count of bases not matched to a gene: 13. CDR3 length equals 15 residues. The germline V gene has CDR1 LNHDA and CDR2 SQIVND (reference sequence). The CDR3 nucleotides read TGTGCCAGTAGTCCGGGACAGGCGGACCTTGTGGGCTACACCTTC. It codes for CASSPGQADLVGYTF. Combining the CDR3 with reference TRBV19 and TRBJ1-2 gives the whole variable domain DGGITQSPKYLFRKEGQNVTLSCEQNLNHDAMYWYRQDPGQGLRLIYYSQIVNDFQKGDIAEGYSVSREKKESFPLTVTSAQKNPTAFYLCASSPGQADLVGYTFGSGTRLTVV.

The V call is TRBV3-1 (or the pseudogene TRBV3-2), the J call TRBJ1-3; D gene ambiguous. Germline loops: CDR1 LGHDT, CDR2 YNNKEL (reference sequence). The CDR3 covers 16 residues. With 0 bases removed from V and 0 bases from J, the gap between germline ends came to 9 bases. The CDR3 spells CASSQDPADSGNTIYF. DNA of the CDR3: TGTGCCAGCAGCCAAGATCCGGCCGACTCTGGAAACACCATATATTTT.

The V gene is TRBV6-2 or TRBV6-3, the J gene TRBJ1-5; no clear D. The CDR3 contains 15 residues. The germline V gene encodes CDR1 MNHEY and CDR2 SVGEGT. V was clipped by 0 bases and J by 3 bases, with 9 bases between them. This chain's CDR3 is CASSYSSTLNQPQHF. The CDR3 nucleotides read TGTGCCAGCAGTTACTCGAGTACACTCAATCAGCCCCAGCATTTT.

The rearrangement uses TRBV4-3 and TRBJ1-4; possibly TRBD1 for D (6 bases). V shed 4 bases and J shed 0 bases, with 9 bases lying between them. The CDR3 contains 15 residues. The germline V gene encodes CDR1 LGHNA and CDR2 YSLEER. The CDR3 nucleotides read TGCGCCAGCAGCCTTGGACAGACAACTAATGAAAAACTGTTTTTT. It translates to CASSLGQTTNEKLFF.

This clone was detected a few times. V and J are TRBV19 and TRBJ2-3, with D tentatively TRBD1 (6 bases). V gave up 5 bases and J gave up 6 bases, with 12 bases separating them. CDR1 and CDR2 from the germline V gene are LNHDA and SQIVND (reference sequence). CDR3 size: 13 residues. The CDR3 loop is CASSSGAGDTQYF. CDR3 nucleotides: TGTGCCAGTAGTTCAGGGGCTGGGGATACGCAGTATTTT.

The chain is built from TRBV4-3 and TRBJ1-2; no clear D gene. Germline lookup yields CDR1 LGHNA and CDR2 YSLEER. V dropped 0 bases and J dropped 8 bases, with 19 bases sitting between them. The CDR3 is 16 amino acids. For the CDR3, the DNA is TGCGCCAGCAGCCAAGACCCTGCGGCAGGCGGCCAAGGCTACACCTTC. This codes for CASSQDPAAGGQGYTF.

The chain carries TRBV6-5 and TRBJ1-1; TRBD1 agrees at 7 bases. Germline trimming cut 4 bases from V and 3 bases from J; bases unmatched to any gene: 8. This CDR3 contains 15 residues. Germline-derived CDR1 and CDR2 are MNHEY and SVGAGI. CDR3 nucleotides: TGTGCCAGCAGTTCCCAAACAGGGGCCGACACTGAAGCTTTCTTT. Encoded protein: CASSSQTGADTEAFF.

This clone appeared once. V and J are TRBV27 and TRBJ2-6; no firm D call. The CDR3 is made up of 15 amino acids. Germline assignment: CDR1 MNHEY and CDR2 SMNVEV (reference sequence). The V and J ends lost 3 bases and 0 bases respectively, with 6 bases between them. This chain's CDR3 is CASSLLGSGANVLTF. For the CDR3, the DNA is TGTGCCAGCAGTTTGTTGGGCTCTGGGGCCAACGTCCTGACTTTC.

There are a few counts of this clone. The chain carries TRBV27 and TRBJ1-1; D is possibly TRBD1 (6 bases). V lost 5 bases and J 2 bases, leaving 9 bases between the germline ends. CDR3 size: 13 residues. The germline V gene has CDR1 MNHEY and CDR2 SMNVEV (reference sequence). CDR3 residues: CASSNRVNTEAFF. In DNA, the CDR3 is TGTGCCAGCAGTAACAGGGTTAACACTGAAGCTTTCTTT.

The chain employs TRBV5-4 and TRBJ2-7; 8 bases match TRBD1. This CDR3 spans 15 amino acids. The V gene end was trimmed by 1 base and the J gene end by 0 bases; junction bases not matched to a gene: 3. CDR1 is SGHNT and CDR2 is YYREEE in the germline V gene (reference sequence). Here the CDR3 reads CASSLRDRPSYEQYF. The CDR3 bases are TGTGCCAGCAGCTTGAGGGACAGGCCCTCCTACGAGCAGTACTTC.

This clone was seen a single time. The CDR3 loop is CASGRQGLVLAGGFSETQYF. The CDR3 DNA reads as TGTGCCAGCGGCAGACAGGGGTTAGTTCTAGCGGGGGGGTTTTCGGAGACCCAGTACTTC. The V call is TRBV28, the J call TRBJ2-5, with 12 bases fitting TRBD2. Germline V gene sequence: CDR1 MDHEN, CDR2 SYDVKM. The ends lost 8 bases at V and 5 bases at J; junction bases unmatched: 24. The CDR3 spans 20 residues. The whole variable domain, filled in from reference TRBV28 and TRBJ2-5, reads DVKVTQSSRYLVKRTGEKVFLECVQDMDHENMFWYRQDPGLGLRLIYFSYDVKMKEKGDIPEGYSVSREKKERFSLILESASTNQTSMYLCASGRQGLVLAGGFSETQYFGPGTRLLVL.

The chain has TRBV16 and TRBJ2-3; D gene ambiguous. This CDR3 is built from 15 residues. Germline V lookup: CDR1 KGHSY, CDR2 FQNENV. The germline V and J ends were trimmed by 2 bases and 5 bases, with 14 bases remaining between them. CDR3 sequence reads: CASSQNHIIGDTQYF. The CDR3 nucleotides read TGTGCCAGCAGCCAAAATCACATAATTGGAGATACGCAGTATTTT.

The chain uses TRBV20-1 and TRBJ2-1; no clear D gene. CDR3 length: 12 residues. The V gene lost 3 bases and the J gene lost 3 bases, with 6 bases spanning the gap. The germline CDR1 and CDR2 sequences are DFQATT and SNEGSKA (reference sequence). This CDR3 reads CSASNSYNEQFF. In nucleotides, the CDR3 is TGCAGTGCTAGTAACAGCTACAATGAGCAGTTCTTC.

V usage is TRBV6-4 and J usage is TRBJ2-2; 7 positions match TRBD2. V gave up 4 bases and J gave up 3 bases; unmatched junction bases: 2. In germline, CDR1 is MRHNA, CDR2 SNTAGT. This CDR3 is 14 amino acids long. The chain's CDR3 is CASSAGGDTGELFF. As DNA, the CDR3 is TGTGCCAGCAGTGCGGGGGGAGACACCGGGGAGCTGTTTTTT.

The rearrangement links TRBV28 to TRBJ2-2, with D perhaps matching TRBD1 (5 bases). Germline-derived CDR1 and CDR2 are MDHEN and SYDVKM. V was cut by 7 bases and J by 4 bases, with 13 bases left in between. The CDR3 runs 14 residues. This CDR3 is CASIQGSTTGELFF. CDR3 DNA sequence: TGTGCCAGCATTCAGGGATCGACCACCGGGGAGCTGTTTTTT.

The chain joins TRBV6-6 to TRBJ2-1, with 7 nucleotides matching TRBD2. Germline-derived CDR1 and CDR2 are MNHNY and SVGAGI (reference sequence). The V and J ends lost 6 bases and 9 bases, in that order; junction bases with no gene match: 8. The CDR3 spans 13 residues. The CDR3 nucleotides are TGTGCCAGCAGGGGGGAGGGGCAGGGTGAGCAGTTCTTC. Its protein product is CASRGEGQGEQFF.

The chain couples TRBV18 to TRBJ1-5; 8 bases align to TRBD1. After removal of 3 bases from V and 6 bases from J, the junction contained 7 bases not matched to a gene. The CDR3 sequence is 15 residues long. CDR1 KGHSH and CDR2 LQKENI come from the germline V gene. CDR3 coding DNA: TGTGCCAGCTCACCGAACAGGGGGAGGGCTCAGCCCCAGCATTTT. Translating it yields CASSPNRGRAQPQHF.

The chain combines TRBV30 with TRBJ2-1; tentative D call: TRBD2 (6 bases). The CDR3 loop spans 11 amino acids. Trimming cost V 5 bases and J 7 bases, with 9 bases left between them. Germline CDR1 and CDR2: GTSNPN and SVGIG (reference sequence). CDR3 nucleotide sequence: TGTGCCTGGGGGACTGGGAATGAGCAGTTCTTC. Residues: CAWGTGNEQFF.